The 26 T cell receptor beta chains below all came from one sample that was sequenced in a study of T-cell memory formation after mild COVID-19. TCRdb reprocessed the 5' RACE reads with MiXCR, giving one entry per CDR3 protein. The sample yields under 650,000 distinct CDR3 sequences, roughly 18% seen once. Specimen: PBMCs or a T cell subset sorted from them (not recorded which). The receptor set was obtained from an adult woman who had mild COVID-19 (a few samples of this study predate the infection). Cell type and time point are not known.

Only one count was recorded for this clonotype. CDR3 nucleotide sequence: TGTGCCAGCAGCTTGGGCAAGGGGGGTAGGCCCCAGCATTTT. Amino acids: CASSLGKGGRPQHF. This rearrangement joins TRBV7-2 to TRBJ1-5, with D tentatively TRBD1 (6 bases). In germline, CDR1 is SGHTA, CDR2 FQGNSA. Trimming removed 3 bases from V and 9 bases from J, with 15 bases in between. The CDR3 sequence is 14 residues long.

This clonotype was recorded at least ten times. The chain joins TRBV7-8 to TRBJ2-3; D is unresolved. In germline, CDR1 is SGHVS, CDR2 FQNEAQ. The V end was cut by 5 bases, the J end by 2 bases, with 17 bases between. This CDR3 is 16 amino acids long. As DNA, the CDR3 is TGTGCCAGCAGCCGCTCCGCTGGCTCCACCACAGATACGCAGTATTTT. Translation gives CASSRSAGSTTDTQYF. Variable domain in full (rest from reference TRBV7-8 and TRBJ2-3): GAGVSQSPRYKVAKRGQDVALRCDPISGHVSLFWYQQALGQGPEFLTYFQNEAQLDKSGLPSDRFFAERPEGSVSTLKIQRTQQEDSAVYLCASSRSAGSTTDTQYFGPGTRLTVL.

The chain uses TRBV7-2 and TRBJ2-3; D remains unclear. Germline V gene sequence: CDR1 SGHTA, CDR2 FQGNSA. Trimming pared 5 bases from V and 5 bases from J, leaving 17 bases between. The length of the CDR3 is 15 residues. The CDR3 DNA is TGTGCCAGCAGCAAGGGCCCTGCGCGTGTAGATACGCAGTATTTT. Translation gives CASSKGPARVDTQYF.

DNA for the CDR3: TGTGCCAGCAGCCCCTTGGGGGTAGCGGGGGACCTAGGGCAGTTCTTC. Protein product: CASSPLGVAGDLGQFF. The V and J genes are TRBV4-2 and TRBJ2-1; 9 bases agree with TRBD2. The CDR3 contains 16 residues. V dropped 4 bases and J dropped 12; count of bases not matched to a gene: 16. The germline V gene encodes CDR1 LGHNA and CDR2 YNFKEQ.

The table lists this clonotype with a few counts. The V call is TRBV6-1, the J call TRBJ1-1; tentatively, D is TRBD1 (5 bases). The germline V gene encodes CDR1 MNHNS and CDR2 SASEGT. V dropped 7 bases and J dropped 6 bases, with 9 bases sitting between them. The CDR3 consists of 11 residues. CDR3 DNA: TGTGCCAGCAACGGCAGGGCTGAAGCTTTCTTT. It specifies CASNGRAEAFF.

The V and J genes are TRBV9 and TRBJ2-2, with TRBD1 as a possible D gene (5 bases). The V and J ends lost 2 bases and 4 bases respectively, with 12 bases between them. The CDR3 consists of 15 residues. CDR1 is SGDLS and CDR2 is YYNGEE in the germline V gene. CDR3 loop: CASSVSGKATGELFF. In nucleotides, the CDR3 is TGTGCCAGCAGCGTTTCAGGGAAGGCCACCGGGGAGCTGTTTTTT.

The chain employs TRBV9 and TRBJ2-3; tentative D call: TRBD1 (5 bases). The germline V and J ends were trimmed by 3 bases and 4 bases, with 15 bases remaining between them. This CDR3 spans 15 amino acids. CDR1 SGDLS and CDR2 YYNGEE come from the germline V gene. In DNA, the CDR3 is TGTGCCAGCAGCGGCATGGGTAGGGGCGCAGATACGCAGTATTTT. It specifies CASSGMGRGADTQYF. The entire variable domain, with the rest obtained from reference TRBV9 and TRBJ2-3, is as follows: DSGVTQTPKHLITATGQRVTLRCSPRSGDLSVYWYQQSLDQGLQFLIQYYNGEERAKGNILERFSAQQFPDLHSELNLSSLELGDSALYFCASSGMGRGADTQYFGPGTRLTVL.

This chain joins TRBV14 and TRBJ2-1; TRBD1 matches 7 bases. This CDR3 spans 15 amino acids. The V and J ends lost 3 bases and 5 bases, in that order; junction bases with no gene match: 7. Germline V gene data show CDR1 as SGHDN and CDR2 as FVKESK. CDR3 amino acids: CASSHRQGINNEQFF. The CDR3 region has the DNA TGTGCCAGCAGCCACAGACAGGGCATAAACAATGAGCAGTTCTTC. The complete variable domain, with remaining parts taken from reference TRBV14 and TRBJ2-1, reads EAGVTQFPSHSVIEKGQTVTLRCDPISGHDNLYWYRRVMGKEIKFLLHFVKESKQDESGMPNNRFLAERTGGTYSTLKVQPAELEDSGVYFCASSHRQGINNEQFFGPGTRLTVL.

This clonotype has more than one count but fewer than ten. This chain joins TRBV5-6 and TRBJ1-1, with a weak D call TRBD1 (6 bases). V was shortened by 6 bases and J by 1 base, with 10 bases between the two germline ends. CDR1 is SGHDT and CDR2 is YYEEEE in the germline V gene. The CDR3 runs 13 residues. CDR3 nucleotide sequence: TGTGCCAGCAATATAGGGGGGAACACTGAAGCTTTCTTT. Translation gives CASNIGGNTEAFF.

The chain is built from TRBV12-3 or TRBV12-4 and TRBJ2-1, with 15 bases that match TRBD2. The CDR3 runs to 17 residues. V lost 5 bases and J lost 2; bases outside the gene matches: 4. The CDR3 coding sequence is TGTGCCAGCAGTCACCGGACTAGCGGGAGGGCCTACAATGAGCAGTTCTTC. Its protein product is CASSHRTSGRAYNEQFF.

The CDR3 protein is CRVGTASYNEQFF. The CDR3 DNA reads TGCAGAGTCGGGACTGCTTCCTACAATGAGCAGTTCTTC. The J gene is TRBJ2-1, the V gene TRBV29-1; D is perhaps TRBD2 (6 bases). From germline, CDR1 is SQVTM and CDR2 ANQGSEA. The CDR3 runs to 13 residues.

The rearrangement joins TRBV3-1 to TRBJ2-7, with D maybe TRBD2 (6 bases). Trimming cost V 0 bases and J 1 base, with 13 bases left between them. CDR3 length equals 16 residues. Germline CDR1 reads LGHDT; CDR2 reads YNNKEL (reference sequence). CDR3 in amino acids: CASSQEQTGRSYEQYF. The CDR3 DNA reads TGTGCCAGCAGCCAAGAACAGACTGGGAGGTCCTACGAGCAGTACTTC.

This clonotype was counted a few times. The chain links TRBV27 to TRBJ2-1, with 13 bases lining up with TRBD2. The CDR3 consists of 17 residues. With 1 base clipped from V and 7 bases from J, the junction kept 7 bases outside the gene matches. Germline CDR1 reads MNHEY; CDR2 reads SMNVEV (reference sequence). CDR3 sequence: CASSLWTSGGFGNEQFF. Here the CDR3 DNA reads TGTGCCAGCAGTTTATGGACTAGCGGGGGTTTCGGGAATGAGCAGTTCTTC.

The chain employs TRBV7-2 and TRBJ2-7, with 8 positions matching TRBD2. Trimming took 1 base from V and 5 from J; bases not matched to a gene: 13. The CDR3 has 17 amino acids. Germline V gene lookup returns CDR1 SGHTA and CDR2 FQGNSA. In DNA, the CDR3 is TGTGCCAGCAGCTTAGGAGCTAGCGGGTCTATCTTAAACGAGCAGTACTTC. Translation gives CASSLGASGSILNEQYF.

This clonotype was observed a few times. The CDR3 DNA follows: TGTGCCAGCAGCTTCACAGGGGATTGGGATCAGCCCCAGCATTTT. Protein: CASSFTGDWDQPQHF. The chain has TRBV7-9 and TRBJ1-5; the match to TRBD1 covers 7 bases. Trimming removed 3 bases from V and 5 bases from J; junction bases left unmatched: 7. Per the germline V gene, CDR1 is SEHNR and CDR2 is FQNEAQ (reference sequence). The CDR3 runs to 15 residues.

The chain recombines TRBV15 with TRBJ1-5, with D perhaps matching TRBD1 (5 bases). V lost 0 bases to trimming and J lost 5 bases, with 14 bases between them. This CDR3 comprises 16 residues. Germline loops: CDR1 LNHNV, CDR2 YYDKDF (reference sequence). The chain's CDR3 is CATSRDMGQRHQPQHF. The CDR3 region has the DNA TGTGCCACCAGCAGAGATATGGGGCAGCGGCATCAGCCCCAGCATTTT.

On this clonotype: The junction departs from germline at one end; a sequencing error may be responsible. The chain employs TRBV12-3 or TRBV12-4 and TRBJ1-5; 7 bases agree with TRBD1. This CDR3 has 15 residues. CDR3 nucleotides: TGTGCCAGTAGTTTCACAGGGGCCCCAAATCAGCCCCAGCATTTT. It yields the protein CASSFTGAPNQPQHF.

The chain joins TRBV4-3 to TRBJ2-7; possibly TRBD1 for D (6 bases). CDR3 size: 14 residues. Trimming shortened V by 1 base and J by 11 bases, and 18 bases separated the two germline ends. Germline CDR1 LGHNA, CDR2 YSLEER. The CDR3 nucleotides read TGCGCCAGCAGCCAAGGGATTACAGGGTCCGTGGAGTACTTC. It is translated as CASSQGITGSVEYF.

This clonotype was detected only a few times. The J gene is TRBJ2-7, the V gene TRBV3-1, with D possibly being TRBD1 (5 bases). Trimming shortened V by 5 bases and J by 5 bases, and 16 bases separated the two germline ends. This CDR3 has 14 amino acids. Germline V gene data show CDR1 as LGHDT and CDR2 as YNNKEL (reference sequence). CDR3 region: CASSKPGKRDEQYF. As DNA, the CDR3 is TGTGCCAGCAGCAAGCCAGGGAAGCGCGACGAGCAGTACTTC.

The J gene is TRBJ2-1, the V gene TRBV29-1, with TRBD1 matching 10 bases. The CDR3 extends over 13 amino acids. Germline-derived CDR1 and CDR2 are SQVTM and ANQGSEA. Losses at the gene ends were 5 bases for V and 8 bases for J; bases not matched to a gene: 6. CDR3 amino acids: CSVKRDRGHEQFF. CDR3 coding DNA: TGCAGCGTTAAAAGGGACAGGGGACATGAGCAGTTCTTC.

In its sample, this clonotype was seen many times. The V gene is TRBV12-3 or TRBV12-4, the J gene TRBJ2-1; D call uncertain. Trimming stripped 1 base from V and 7 bases from J, with 11 bases between. The CDR3 sequence is 14 residues long. The CDR3, as DNA: TGTGCCAGCAGTTTAGAGGGCAGTAGAAATGAGCAGTTCTTC. It yields the protein CASSLEGSRNEQFF.

The chain couples TRBV15 to TRBJ2-7; 7 bases match TRBD2. Germline V lookup: CDR1 LNHNV, CDR2 YYDKDF (reference sequence). The CDR3 runs 15 residues. J lost 2 bases, V lost 1 base, and 5 bases had no gene match. CDR3 sequence (DNA): TGTGCCACCAGCAGAGGTCGGGGGGACGCCTACGAGCAGTACTTC. It codes for CATSRGRGDAYEQYF.

This clonotype showed up just a few times. The rearrangement uses TRBV5-5 and TRBJ2-7; no reliable D call. The CDR3 spans 12 residues. Germline CDR1 is SGHKS and CDR2 is YYEKEE (reference sequence). Trimming removed 2 bases from V and 5 bases from J, with 8 bases in between. DNA of the CDR3: TGTGCCAGCAGCTTTCAGGACCACGAGCAGTACTTC. It codes for CASSFQDHEQYF. The full variable domain, its missing parts supplied by reference TRBV5-5 and TRBJ2-7, is DAGVTQSPTHLIKTRGQQVTLRCSPISGHKSVSWYQQVLGQGPQFIFQYYEKEERGRGNFPDRFSARQFPNYSSELNVNALLLGDSALYLCASSFQDHEQYFGPGTRLTVT.

In this sample, this clonotype turned up a few times. V is TRBV18 and J is TRBJ2-1; TRBD2 agrees at 7 bases. After removal of 0 bases from V and 6 bases from J, the junction contained 8 bases not matched to a gene. The CDR3 totals 16 residues. Germline assignment: CDR1 KGHSH and CDR2 LQKENI. In nucleotides, the CDR3 is TGTGCCAGCTCACCACCGATTAGCGGGTGGACCAATGAGCAGTTCTTC. Its protein product is CASSPPISGWTNEQFF. The full variable domain, in which reference TRBV18 and TRBJ2-1 provide the parts outside the CDR3, is NAGVMQNPRHLVRRRGQEARLRCSPMKGHSHVYWYRQLPEEGLKFMVYLQKENIIDESGMPKERFSAEFPKEGPSILRIQQVVRGDSAAYFCASSPPISGWTNEQFFGPGTRLTVL.

J is TRBJ2-1 and V is TRBV9; D call uncertain. The CDR3 totals 11 residues. Per the germline V gene, CDR1 is SGDLS and CDR2 is YYNGEE. Trimming left V 3 bases short and J 10 bases short, with 8 bases between. As DNA, the CDR3 is TGTGCCAGCAGCGCAAGTAGGGAGCAGTTCTTC. Its translation is CASSASREQFF.

This clonotype has more than one count but fewer than ten. The chain combines TRBV7-2 with TRBJ2-7, with 7 bases identical to TRBD1. From germline, CDR1 is SGHTA and CDR2 FQGNSA. The trim removed 5 bases at V and 3 bases at J, leaving 10 bases unmatched. This CDR3 comprises 15 residues. CDR3 loop: CASSPPRGTVYEQYF. CDR3 bases: TGTGCCAGCAGCCCCCCTCGAGGGACAGTCTACGAGCAGTACTTC.